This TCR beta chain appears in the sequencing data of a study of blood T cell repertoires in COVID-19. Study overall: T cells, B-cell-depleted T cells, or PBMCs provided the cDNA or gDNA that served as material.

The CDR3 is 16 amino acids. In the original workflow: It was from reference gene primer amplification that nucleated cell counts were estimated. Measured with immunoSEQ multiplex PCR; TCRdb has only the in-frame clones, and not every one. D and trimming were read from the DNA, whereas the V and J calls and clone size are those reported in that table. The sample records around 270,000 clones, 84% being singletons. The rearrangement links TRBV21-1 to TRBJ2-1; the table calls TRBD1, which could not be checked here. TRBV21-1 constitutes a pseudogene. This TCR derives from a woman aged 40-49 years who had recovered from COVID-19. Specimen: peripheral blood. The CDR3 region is CASSKDTGEFNNEQFF. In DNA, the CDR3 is TGTGCCAGCAGCAAAGATACAGGGGAATTTAACAATGAGCAGTTCTTC.